This T cell receptor beta chain was captured in a study of T cell repertoires in cytomegalovirus infection. Study as a whole: Signatures in public TCR beta sequences pointed to both CMV infection and matching HLA type. Findings and caveats of the study: Identification of carriers of CMV plus the relevant HLA was achieved through cumulative public TCR beta family frequency.

Via MiXCR, TCRdb re-called the reads, giving one row per CDR3 protein. Among hundreds of thousands of distinct CDR3 sequences listed, about 33% were seen once. CDR1 is DFQATT, CDR2 SNEGSKA, per germline (reference sequence). V gave up 6 bases and J gave up 0 bases; unmatched junction bases: 10. CDR3 length: 16 residues. Note on this clonotype: The antigen is unknown.

Sample: cultured PBMCs, taken from culture after CMV antigen stimulation. The receptor's source is a human donor in good health (CMV status not recorded). Some clones in this sample may be carry-over from other donors' samples. This chain connects TRBV20-1 to TRBJ1-1; 10 bases line up with TRBD1. This CDR3 is CSAPTGGETLNTEAFF. The CDR3, as DNA: TGCAGTGCGCCGACAGGGGGCGAGACCTTGAACACTGAAGCTTTCTTT.